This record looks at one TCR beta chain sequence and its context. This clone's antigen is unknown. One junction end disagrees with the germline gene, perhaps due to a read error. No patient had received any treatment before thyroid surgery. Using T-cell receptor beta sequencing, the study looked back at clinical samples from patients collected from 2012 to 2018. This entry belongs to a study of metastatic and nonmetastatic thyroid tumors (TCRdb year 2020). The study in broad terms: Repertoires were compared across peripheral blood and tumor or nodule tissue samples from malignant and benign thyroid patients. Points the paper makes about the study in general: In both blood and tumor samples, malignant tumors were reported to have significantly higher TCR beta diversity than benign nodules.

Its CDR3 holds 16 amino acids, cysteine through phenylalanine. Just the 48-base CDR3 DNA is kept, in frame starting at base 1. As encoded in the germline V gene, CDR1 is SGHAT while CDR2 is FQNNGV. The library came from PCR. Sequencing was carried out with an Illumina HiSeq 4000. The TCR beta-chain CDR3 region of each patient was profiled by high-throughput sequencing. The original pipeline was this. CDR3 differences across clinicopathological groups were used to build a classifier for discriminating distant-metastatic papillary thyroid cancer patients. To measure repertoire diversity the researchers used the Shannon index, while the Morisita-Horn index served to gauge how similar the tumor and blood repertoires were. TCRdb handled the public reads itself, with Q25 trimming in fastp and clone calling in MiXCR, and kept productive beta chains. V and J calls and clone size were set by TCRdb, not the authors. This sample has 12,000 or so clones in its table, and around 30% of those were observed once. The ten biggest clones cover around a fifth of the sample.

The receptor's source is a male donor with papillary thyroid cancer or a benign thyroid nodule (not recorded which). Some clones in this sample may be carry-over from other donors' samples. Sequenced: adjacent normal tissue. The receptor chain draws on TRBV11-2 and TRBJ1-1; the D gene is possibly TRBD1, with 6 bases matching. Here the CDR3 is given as CANSLLQGLGTTEAFF. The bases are TGTGCCAACAGCTTGCTACAGGGTTTGGGTACCACTGAAGCTTTCTTT.